What follows describes a single T cell receptor beta chain. Its antigen is currently unknown. The protocol was immunoSEQ multiplex PCR, while the TCRdb copy is restricted to in-frame clones and leaves out a portion. The data show 45,000 to 55,000 clones, 85% seen once. This entry is derived from a study of OX40 agonist ivuxolimab in advanced cancers. Study-wide results and limits: By week 6 at 0.1 to 3.0 mg/kg, blood CD4+ and CD8+ T cells had expanded clonally.

CDR1 is SGHVS, CDR2 FNYEAQ, per germline. Trimming cost V 2 bases and J 3 bases, with 8 bases left between them. The CDR3 runs 14 residues. The rearrangement uses TRBV7-6 and TRBJ1-5, with D possibly TRBD1 on 5 matching bases. The sample in question was CD4+ or CD8+ T cells sorted from blood, obtained in a trial of the OX40 agonist ivuxolimab. This sequence originates from an adult with an advanced solid tumor such as melanoma, head and neck, liver or kidney cancer. CDR3 protein: CASSLFRDNQPQHF. The DNA of the CDR3 is TGTGCCAGCAGCTTATTCAGGGACAATCAGCCCCAGCATTTT.